This passage covers 27 T cell receptor beta chains from one sample sequenced in a study of T cells after yellow fever vaccination. TCRdb fed the 5' RACE reads into MiXCR, producing one record per CDR3 protein. The profile shows some 300,000 distinct CDR3 sequences, 7.5% to 9.5% of them singletons. The sample consisted of CD4+ T cells sorted from PBMCs, taken 5 days after the yellow fever booster vaccination. These receptors were collected from a man aged 18 to 30 who received the YFV17D yellow fever vaccine.

The CDR3 region is CASSPGTAIQPQHF. The DNA for the CDR3 is TGTGCCAGCAGTCCCGGGACTGCGATCCAGCCCCAGCATTTT. The V call is TRBV28, the J call TRBJ1-5; possibly TRBD1 for D (5 bases). V was clipped by 5 bases and J by 7 bases, with 15 bases between them. The germline V gene encodes CDR1 MDHEN and CDR2 SYDVKM. The CDR3 spans 14 residues.

This clonotype was seen more than once but under ten times. This sequence joins TRBV2 and TRBJ2-7; D gene ambiguous. V was cut by 4 bases and J by 3 bases, with 7 bases left in between. CDR1 and CDR2 (germline): SNHLY, FYNNEI. The CDR3 covers 12 residues. The chain's CDR3 is CASSVSYYEQYF. The DNA of the CDR3 is TGTGCCAGCAGTGTTTCGTACTACGAGCAGTACTTC.

This clonotype has at least ten counts. The chain employs TRBV12-3 or TRBV12-4 and TRBJ2-5, with 8 positions matching TRBD2. The CDR3 totals 13 residues. Trimming cost V 6 bases and J 5 bases; bases outside gene matches: 5. CDR3 DNA: TGTGCCAGCAGCTCGGGGGGGCGGGAGACCCAGTACTTC. Protein: CASSSGGRETQYF.

Many counts were recorded for this clonotype. The chain recombines TRBV10-3 with TRBJ1-2, with 9 positions matching TRBD1. This CDR3 has 15 residues. V lost 6 bases, J lost 8 bases, and 13 bases stayed unmatched. The germline V gene encodes CDR1 ENHRY and CDR2 SYGVKD. CDR3 DNA sequence: TGTGCCATCAGGAGCACCCACAGGGGGCATTTAGGCTACACCTTC. Encoded protein: CAIRSTHRGHLGYTF.

This clonotype has at least ten counts. V is TRBV4-3 and J is TRBJ1-2; the D gene is possibly TRBD1 (5 bases). The CDR3 sequence is 15 residues long. Trimming took off 0 bases at V and 6 bases at J, with 14 bases between the two ends. Germline loops: CDR1 LGHNA, CDR2 YSLEER. As DNA, the CDR3 is TGCGCCAGCAGCCAAGAGGGAAGGGGATTCGATGGCTACACCTTC. Residues: CASSQEGRGFDGYTF.

In this sample, this clonotype turned up a few times. The chain employs TRBV24-1 and TRBJ1-1, with a possible D match to TRBD1 (6 bases). Germline V gene data show CDR1 as KGHDR and CDR2 as SFDVKD. This CDR3 comprises 14 residues. V was shortened by 4 bases and J by 10 bases, with 18 bases between the two germline ends. CDR3 sequence (DNA): TGTGCCACCAGTGACCCAACTCAAGGGGGGGGAGCTTTCTTT. Its protein is CATSDPTQGGGAFF.

This clonotype was counted ten times or more. The chain couples TRBV20-1 to TRBJ2-1; 7 bases fit TRBD1. From germline, CDR1 is DFQATT and CDR2 SNEGSKA (reference sequence). With 6 bases clipped from V and 0 bases from J, the junction kept 8 bases outside the gene matches. The CDR3 is made up of 15 amino acids. CDR3 protein: CSAHTGQISYNEQFF. In nucleotides, the CDR3 is TGCAGTGCACATACGGGACAGATCTCCTACAATGAGCAGTTCTTC.

This clonotype was picked up many times. The chain combines TRBV12-3 or TRBV12-4 with TRBJ2-1; D uncertain. V shed 6 bases and J shed 6 bases, with 6 bases lying between them. The CDR3 covers 11 residues. CDR3 amino acids: CASRKVNEQFF. The CDR3 region has the DNA TGTGCCAGCAGGAAAGTCAATGAGCAGTTCTTC.

This clonotype was observed a few times. The chain carries TRBV10-2 and TRBJ2-7, with 9 bases matching TRBD2. V trimming: 9 bases; J trimming: 1 base; junction bases outside the gene matches: 4. Per germline, CDR1 WSHSY and CDR2 SAAADI. The CDR3 is made up of 13 amino acids. The CDR3 DNA reads TGCGCCAGTATTAGCGGGGGTTCCTACGAGCAGTACTTC. Protein sequence: CASISGGSYEQYF.

In its sample, this clonotype was seen many times. V usage is TRBV7-9 and J usage is TRBJ2-1, with D maybe TRBD1 (6 bases). Germline V gives CDR1 SEHNR, CDR2 FQNEAQ (reference sequence). Trimming removed 5 bases at V and 6 bases at J, with 20 bases between. This CDR3 contains 16 residues. The CDR3 nucleotides read TGTGCCAGCAGCCCTGGACAGCTAAAGGACCGCAATGAGCAGTTCTTC. Translating gives CASSPGQLKDRNEQFF.

This clonotype was found many times. The V gene is TRBV6-2 or TRBV6-3, the J gene TRBJ1-1, with D perhaps TRBD1 (5 bases). The V end lost 2 bases, the J end lost 7 bases, and 8 bases lay between the germline ends. Looked up from germline, CDR1 is MNHEY and CDR2 is SVGEGT. The CDR3 has 12 amino acids. The DNA of the CDR3 is TGTGCCAGCAGTTACAGGGGTCATGAAGCTTTCTTT. Translating it yields CASSYRGHEAFF.

V is TRBV5-1 and J is TRBJ2-5, with D maybe TRBD2 (7 bases). V gave up 6 bases and J gave up 3 bases, with 27 bases separating them. The CDR3 is 18 residues long. Germline CDR1 SGHRS, CDR2 YFSETQ. CDR3 in amino acids: CASTFIGGGAGSKETQYF. CDR3 sequence (DNA): TGCGCCAGCACCTTCATTGGGGGGGGCGCAGGATCGAAAGAGACCCAGTACTTC.

The chain is built from TRBV4-2 and TRBJ1-6; perhaps TRBD1 as D (5 bases). The CDR3 covers 18 residues. Germline V gene data show CDR1 as LGHNA and CDR2 as YNFKEQ. The ends were cut back, 0 bases at V and 3 bases at J, with 15 bases in the middle. The CDR3 DNA sequence: TGTGCCAGCAGCCAAGATCTGCGGGGCAGTGACTATAATTCACCCCTCCACTTT. Its protein is CASSQDLRGSDYNSPLHF.

The CDR3 sequence is CASSPRVSDRNQPQHF. For the CDR3, the DNA is TGTGCCAGCAGTCCTCGCGTTTCGGATCGGAATCAGCCCCAGCATTTT. The chain employs TRBV12-3 or TRBV12-4 and TRBJ1-5; D gene unclear. Trimming cost V 5 bases and J 4 bases, with 18 bases left between them. The CDR3 totals 16 residues.

V gene TRBV7-3 combines with J gene TRBJ2-7; 7 bases fit TRBD1. Germline loops: CDR1 SGHTA, CDR2 FQGTGA. Trimming cost V 5 bases and J 3 bases; bases outside gene matches: 7. The CDR3 is 14 amino acids. The CDR3 loop reads CASSLRDSLYEQYV. CDR3 DNA: TGTGCCAGCAGCCTGAGGGACAGCCTCTACGAGCAGTACGTC.

The chain combines TRBV29-1 with TRBJ2-3; 7 bases agree with TRBD2. CDR1 and CDR2 (germline): SQVTM, ANQGSEA. This CDR3 has 15 amino acids. The V gene end was trimmed by 4 bases and the J gene end by 5 bases; junction bases not matched to a gene: 12. The CDR3 DNA reads TGCAGCGTTGGGGTTATAGGCGGGGAGGGAGATACGCAGTATTTT. As protein: CSVGVIGGEGDTQYF.

This CDR3 is CASSDLRTLDGYTF. The CDR3 nucleotides are TGTGCCAGCAGCGATCTAAGGACACTTGATGGCTACACCTTC. The rearrangement joins TRBV5-4 to TRBJ1-2, with D perhaps TRBD1 (5 bases). CDR3 length equals 14 residues. Germline V lookup: CDR1 SGHNT, CDR2 YYREEE (reference sequence). Trimming removed 4 bases at V and 6 bases at J, with 16 bases between. The complete variable domain, with remaining parts taken from reference TRBV5-4 and TRBJ1-2, reads ETGVTQSPTHLIKTRGQQVTLRCSSQSGHNTVSWYQQALGQGPQFIFQYYREEENGRGNFPPRFSGLQFPNYSSELNVNALELDDSALYLCASSDLRTLDGYTFGSGTRLTVV.

V gene TRBV19 combines with J gene TRBJ2-1, with D possibly TRBD1 on 5 matching bases. V shed 0 bases and J shed 11 bases, with 20 bases lying between them. The CDR3 has 16 amino acids. The germline CDR1 and CDR2 sequences are LNHDA and SQIVND (reference sequence). CDR3 region: CASSIDRLHRDRQQFF. The DNA for the CDR3 is TGTGCCAGTAGTATAGATCGATTGCACCGAGACAGACAGCAGTTCTTC. The full variable domain, its missing parts supplied by reference TRBV19 and TRBJ2-1, is DGGITQSPKYLFRKEGQNVTLSCEQNLNHDAMYWYRQDPGQGLRLIYYSQIVNDFQKGDIAEGYSVSREKKESFPLTVTSAQKNPTAFYLCASSIDRLHRDRQQFFGPGTRLTVL.

This clonotype was seen more than once but under ten times. The chain recombines TRBV5-1 with TRBJ2-7, with 7 bases aligning to TRBD1. This CDR3 comprises 14 residues. The ends lost 5 bases at V and 0 bases at J; junction bases unmatched: 5. Per the germline V gene, CDR1 is SGHRS and CDR2 is YFSETQ. DNA of the CDR3: TGCGCCAGCAGATCTGGGACAGCCTCCTACGAGCAGTACGTC. Translation gives CASRSGTASYEQYV.

The chain links TRBV6-6 to TRBJ2-7; D is undetermined. The CDR3 has 14 residues. The germline V and J ends were trimmed by 0 bases and 8 bases, with 14 bases remaining between them. The germline V gene encodes CDR1 MNHNY and CDR2 SVGAGI (reference sequence). This chain's CDR3 is CASSYSSEGGKQYV. As DNA, the CDR3 is TGTGCCAGCAGTTACTCCTCGGAAGGTGGTAAGCAGTACGTC.

The chain has TRBV7-9 and TRBJ1-3; D gene ambiguous. V shed 5 bases and J shed 0 bases, with 23 bases lying between them. Germline V lookup: CDR1 SEHNR, CDR2 FQNEAQ (reference sequence). This CDR3 is built from 19 residues. CDR3 sequence reads: CASSPLRIGLPPSGNTIYF. In DNA, the CDR3 is TGTGCCAGCAGCCCTCTACGGATCGGTCTTCCTCCCTCTGGAAACACCATATATTTT.

This clonotype was counted many times. The chain carries TRBV20-1 and TRBJ2-5, with D unclear. V was pared by 3 bases and J by 5 bases, with 10 bases between. CDR3 length: 12 residues. CDR1 is DFQATT, CDR2 SNEGSKA, per germline (reference sequence). CDR3 sequence: CSASRPLETQYF. The CDR3 coding sequence is TGCAGTGCTAGCCGACCTCTGGAGACCCAGTACTTC.

This clonotype was detected ten times or more. The chain joins TRBV29-1 to TRBJ2-2; D gene unclear. The V end was cut by 7 bases, the J end by 4 bases, with 16 bases between. The CDR3 is made up of 14 amino acids. Germline V gives CDR1 SQVTM, CDR2 ANQGSEA. CDR3 sequence reads: CSASTTGFTGELFF. CDR3 coding DNA: TGCAGCGCATCAACGACTGGGTTCACCGGGGAGCTGTTTTTT.

This chain uses TRBV6-6 with TRBJ1-1; a possible D gene is TRBD1 (6 bases). The length of the CDR3 is 15 residues. Trimming cost V 5 bases and J 4 bases, with 17 bases left between them. Germline assignment: CDR1 MNHNY and CDR2 SVGAGI (reference sequence). CDR3 region: CASSDTGLWGTEAFF. The CDR3 nucleotides read TGTGCCAGCAGTGACACAGGGCTATGGGGCACTGAAGCTTTCTTT.

The chain has TRBV10-2 and TRBJ1-1, with 7 nucleotides matching TRBD1. J lost 5 bases, V lost 5 bases, and 5 bases had no gene match. This CDR3 has 13 amino acids. Germline-derived CDR1 and CDR2 are WSHSY and SAAADI. CDR3: CASSRTQGTEAFF. CDR3 nucleotide sequence: TGCGCCAGCAGTCGGACACAGGGGACTGAAGCTTTCTTT.

This clonotype showed up just a few times. This chain links TRBV7-2 with TRBJ2-5; D unresolved. The CDR3 has 13 amino acids. Trimming cost V 4 bases and J 3 bases, with 9 bases left between them. Germline-derived CDR1 and CDR2 are SGHTA and FQGNSA. CDR3 bases: TGTGCCAGCAGCTCATACGTGGAAGAGACCCAGTACTTC. This sequence encodes CASSSYVEETQYF.

This clonotype was seen a handful of times. J is TRBJ2-2 and V is TRBV10-3, with D unclear. The CDR3 has 14 residues. Germline loops: CDR1 ENHRY, CDR2 SYGVKD. With 4 bases removed from V and 4 bases from J, the gap between germline ends came to 10 bases. CDR3 protein: CAISVRVGTGELFF. CDR3 coding DNA: TGTGCCATCAGTGTAAGGGTGGGCACCGGGGAGCTGTTTTTT.